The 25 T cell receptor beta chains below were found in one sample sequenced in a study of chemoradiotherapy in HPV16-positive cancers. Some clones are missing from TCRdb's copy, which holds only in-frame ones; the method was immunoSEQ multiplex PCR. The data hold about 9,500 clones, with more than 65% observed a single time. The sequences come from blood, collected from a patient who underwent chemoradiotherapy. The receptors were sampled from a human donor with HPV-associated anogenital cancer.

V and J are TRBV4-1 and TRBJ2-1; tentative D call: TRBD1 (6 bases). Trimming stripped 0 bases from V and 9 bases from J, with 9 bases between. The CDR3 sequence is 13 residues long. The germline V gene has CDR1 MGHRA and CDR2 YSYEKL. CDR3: CASSQDRGGEQFF. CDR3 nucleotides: TGCGCCAGCAGCCAAGATAGAGGGGGTGAGCAGTTCTTC.

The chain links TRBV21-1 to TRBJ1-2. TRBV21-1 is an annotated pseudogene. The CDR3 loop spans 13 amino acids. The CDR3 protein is CASSKYRTCGYTF. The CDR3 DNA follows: TGTGCCAGCAGCAAATACCGGACCTGTGGCTACACCTTC.

CDR3 sequence reads: CASSLTKQREQFF. As DNA, the CDR3 is TGTGCCAGCAGCTTAACCAAACAGAGAGAGCAGTTCTTC. The chain links TRBV7-7 to TRBJ2-1; D remains ambiguous. Germline loops: CDR1 SSHAT, CDR2 FNYEAQ (reference sequence). The CDR3 sequence is 13 residues long. V lost 2 bases and J 10 bases, leaving 12 bases between the germline ends.

CDR3: CASSSTGPTNEKLFF. In DNA form, the CDR3 reads TGCGCCAGCAGCTCAACAGGGCCAACTAATGAAAAACTGTTTTTT. This sequence joins TRBV5-1 and TRBJ1-4, with a tentative D call TRBD1 (6 bases). The germline V and J ends were trimmed by 3 bases and 0 bases, with 9 bases remaining between them. The CDR3 length is 15 residues. Germline CDR1 reads SGHRS; CDR2 reads YFSETQ. The whole variable domain, remainder taken from reference TRBV5-1 and TRBJ1-4, is KAGVTQTPRYLIKTRGQQVTLSCSPISGHRSVSWYQQTPGQGLQFLFEYFSETQRNKGNFPGRFSGRQFSNSRSEMNVSTLELGDSALYLCASSSTGPTNEKLFFGSGTQLSVL.

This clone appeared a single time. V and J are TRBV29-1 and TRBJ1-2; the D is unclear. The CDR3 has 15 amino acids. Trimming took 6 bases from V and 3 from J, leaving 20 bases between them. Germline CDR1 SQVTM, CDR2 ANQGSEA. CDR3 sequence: CSVGPLSPADYGYTF. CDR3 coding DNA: TGCAGCGTCGGACCTCTGTCCCCTGCGGACTATGGCTACACCTTC.

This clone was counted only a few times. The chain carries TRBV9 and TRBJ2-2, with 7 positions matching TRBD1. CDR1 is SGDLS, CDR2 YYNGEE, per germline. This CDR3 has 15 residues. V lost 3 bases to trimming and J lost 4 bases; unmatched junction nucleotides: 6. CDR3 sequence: CASSEGGATTGELFF. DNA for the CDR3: TGTGCCAGCAGCGAAGGGGGCGCGACCACCGGGGAGCTGTTTTTT.

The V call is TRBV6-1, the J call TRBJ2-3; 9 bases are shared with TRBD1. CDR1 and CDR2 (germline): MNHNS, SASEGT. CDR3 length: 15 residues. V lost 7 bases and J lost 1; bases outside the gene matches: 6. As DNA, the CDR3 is TGTGCCAGCATACCCGGGACAGGGCGCACAGATACGCAGTATTTT. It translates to CASIPGTGRTDTQYF.

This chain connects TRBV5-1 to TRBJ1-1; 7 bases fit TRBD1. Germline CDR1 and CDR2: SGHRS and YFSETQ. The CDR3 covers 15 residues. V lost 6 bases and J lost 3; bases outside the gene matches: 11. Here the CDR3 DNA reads TGCGCCAGCACCCCTCGGGCAGGGGGTGACACTGAAGCTTTCTTT. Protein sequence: CASTPRAGGDTEAFF.

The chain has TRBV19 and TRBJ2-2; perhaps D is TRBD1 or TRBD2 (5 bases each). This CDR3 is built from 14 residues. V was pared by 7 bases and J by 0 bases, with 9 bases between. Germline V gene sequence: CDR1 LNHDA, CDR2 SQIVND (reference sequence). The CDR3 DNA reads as TGTGCCAGTAAAGGGACGGCGAACACCGGGGAGCTGTTTTTT. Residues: CASKGTANTGELFF.

The CDR3 nucleotides read TGCGCCAGCAGCTCGCGGACAGCTGCACTCACTAACTATGGCTACACCTTC. This translates into CASSSRTAALTNYGYTF. V is TRBV5-1 and J is TRBJ1-2, with D perhaps matching TRBD1 (6 bases). Germline V CDR1 and CDR2: SGHRS, YFSETQ. The CDR3 length is 17 residues. V lost 3 bases and J 0 bases, leaving 18 bases between the germline ends.

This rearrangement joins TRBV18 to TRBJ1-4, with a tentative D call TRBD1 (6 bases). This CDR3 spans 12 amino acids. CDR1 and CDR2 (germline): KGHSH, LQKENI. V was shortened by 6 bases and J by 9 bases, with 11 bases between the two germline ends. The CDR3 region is CASSTGNQKLFF. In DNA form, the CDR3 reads TGTGCCAGCTCTACAGGGAATCAAAAACTGTTTTTT.

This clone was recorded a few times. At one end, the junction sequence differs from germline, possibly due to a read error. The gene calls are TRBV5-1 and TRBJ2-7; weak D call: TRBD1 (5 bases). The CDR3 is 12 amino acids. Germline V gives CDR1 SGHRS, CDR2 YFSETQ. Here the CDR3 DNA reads TGCGCCAGCAGCCTCGACAGAGAAAGCCCTCACTTC. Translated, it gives CASSLDRESPHF.

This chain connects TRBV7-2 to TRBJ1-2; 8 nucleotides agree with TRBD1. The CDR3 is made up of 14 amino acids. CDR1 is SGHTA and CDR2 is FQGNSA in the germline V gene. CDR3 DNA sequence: TGTGCAGGACAGGGAGAACGAGCTAACTATGGCTACACCTTC. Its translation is CAGQGERANYGYTF.

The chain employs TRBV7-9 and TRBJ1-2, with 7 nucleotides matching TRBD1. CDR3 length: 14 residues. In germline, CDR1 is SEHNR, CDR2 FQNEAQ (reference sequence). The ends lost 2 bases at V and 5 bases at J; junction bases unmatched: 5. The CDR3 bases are TGTGCCAGCAGCTTAATAGGGGGCGCATATGGCTACACCTTC. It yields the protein CASSLIGGAYGYTF.

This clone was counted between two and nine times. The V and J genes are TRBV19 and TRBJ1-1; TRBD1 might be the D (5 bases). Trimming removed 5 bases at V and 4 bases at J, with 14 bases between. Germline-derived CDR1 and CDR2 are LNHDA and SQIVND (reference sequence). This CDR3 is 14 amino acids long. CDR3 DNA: TGTGCCAGTAGTCAACGCCGACAGTTCACTGAAGCTTTCTTT. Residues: CASSQRRQFTEAFF.

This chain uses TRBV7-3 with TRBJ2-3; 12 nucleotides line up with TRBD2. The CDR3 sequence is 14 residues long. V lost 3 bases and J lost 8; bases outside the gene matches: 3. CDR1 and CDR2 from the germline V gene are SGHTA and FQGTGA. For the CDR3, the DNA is TGTGCCAGCAGCTTCGGGACTAGCGGGCTTACGCAGTATTTT. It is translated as CASSFGTSGLTQYF.

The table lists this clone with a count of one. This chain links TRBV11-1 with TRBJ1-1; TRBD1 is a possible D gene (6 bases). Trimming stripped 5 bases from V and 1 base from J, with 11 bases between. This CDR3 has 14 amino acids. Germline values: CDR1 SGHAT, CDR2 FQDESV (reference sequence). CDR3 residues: CASSLEGGNTEAFF. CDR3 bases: TGTGCCAGCAGCCTAGAGGGGGGGAACACTGAAGCTTTCTTT.

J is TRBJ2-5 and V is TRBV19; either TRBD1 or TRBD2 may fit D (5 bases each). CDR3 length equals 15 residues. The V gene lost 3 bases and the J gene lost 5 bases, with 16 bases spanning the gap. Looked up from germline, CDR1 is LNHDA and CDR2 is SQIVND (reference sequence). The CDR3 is CASSIGPGRGETQYF. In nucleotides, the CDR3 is TGTGCCAGTAGTATCGGGCCGGGGCGAGGGGAGACCCAGTACTTC.

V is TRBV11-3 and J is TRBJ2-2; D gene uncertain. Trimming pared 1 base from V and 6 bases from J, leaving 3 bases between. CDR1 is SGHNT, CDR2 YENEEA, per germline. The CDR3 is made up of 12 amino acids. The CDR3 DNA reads TGTGCCAGCAGCTTAGGCCCCGGGGAGCTGTTTTTT. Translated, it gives CASSLGPGELFF.

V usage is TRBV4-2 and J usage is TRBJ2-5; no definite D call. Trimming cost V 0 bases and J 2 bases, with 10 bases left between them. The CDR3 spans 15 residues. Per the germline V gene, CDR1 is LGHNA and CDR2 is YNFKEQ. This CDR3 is CASSQDGTEQETQYF. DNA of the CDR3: TGTGCCAGCAGCCAAGACGGAACAGAACAAGAGACCCAGTACTTC.

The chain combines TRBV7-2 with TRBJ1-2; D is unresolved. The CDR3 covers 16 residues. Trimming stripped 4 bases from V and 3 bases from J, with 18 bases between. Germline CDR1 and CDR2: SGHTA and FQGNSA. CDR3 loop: CASSSAGTRGDYGYTF. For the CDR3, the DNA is TGTGCCAGCAGCTCAGCAGGCACACGGGGTGACTATGGCTACACCTTC.

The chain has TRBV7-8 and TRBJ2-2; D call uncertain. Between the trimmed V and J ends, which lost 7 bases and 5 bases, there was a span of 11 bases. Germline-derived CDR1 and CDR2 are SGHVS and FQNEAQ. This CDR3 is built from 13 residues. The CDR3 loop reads CASMSLWTGELFF. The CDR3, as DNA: TGTGCCAGCATGTCTCTGTGGACCGGGGAGCTGTTTTTT.

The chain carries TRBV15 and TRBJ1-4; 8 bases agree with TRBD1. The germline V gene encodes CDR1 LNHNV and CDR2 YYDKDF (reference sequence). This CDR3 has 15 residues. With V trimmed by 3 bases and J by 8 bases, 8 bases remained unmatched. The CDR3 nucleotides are TGTGCCACCAGCAGTTCCGGACAGGGAAGGGAAAAACTGTTTTTT. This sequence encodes CATSSSGQGREKLFF.

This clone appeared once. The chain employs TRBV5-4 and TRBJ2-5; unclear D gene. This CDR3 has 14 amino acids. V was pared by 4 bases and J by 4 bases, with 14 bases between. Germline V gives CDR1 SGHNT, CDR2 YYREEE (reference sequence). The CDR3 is CASSPAQRVETQYF. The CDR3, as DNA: TGTGCCAGCAGCCCGGCTCAAAGAGTAGAGACCCAGTACTTC.

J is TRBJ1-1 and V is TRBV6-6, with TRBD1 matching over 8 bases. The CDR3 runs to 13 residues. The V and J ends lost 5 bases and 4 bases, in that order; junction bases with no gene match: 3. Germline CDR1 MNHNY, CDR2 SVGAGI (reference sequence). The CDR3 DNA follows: TGTGCCAGCAGTCTGACAGGGGCCACTGAAGCTTTCTTT. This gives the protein CASSLTGATEAFF.